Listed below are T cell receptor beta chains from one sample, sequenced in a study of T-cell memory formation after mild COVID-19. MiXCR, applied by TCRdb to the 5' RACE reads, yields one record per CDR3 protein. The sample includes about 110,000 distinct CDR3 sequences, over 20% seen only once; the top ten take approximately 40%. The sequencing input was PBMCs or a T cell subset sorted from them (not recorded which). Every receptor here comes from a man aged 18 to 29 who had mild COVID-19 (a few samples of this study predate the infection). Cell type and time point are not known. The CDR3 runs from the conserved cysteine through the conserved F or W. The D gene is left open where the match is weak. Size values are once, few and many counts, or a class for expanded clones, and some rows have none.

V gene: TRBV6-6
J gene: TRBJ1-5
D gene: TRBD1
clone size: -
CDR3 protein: CASSYTQGASNQPQHF
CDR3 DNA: TGTGCCAGCAGTTACACGCAGGGGGCTAGCAATCAGCCCCAGCATTTT

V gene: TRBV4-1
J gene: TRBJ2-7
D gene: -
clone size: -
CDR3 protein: CASSQAIVGPYEQYF
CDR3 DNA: TGCGCCAGCAGCCAAGCTATCGTAGGACCCTACGAGCAGTACTTC

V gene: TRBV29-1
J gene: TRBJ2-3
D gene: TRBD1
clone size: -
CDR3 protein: CSVERARGTDTQYF
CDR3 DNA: TGCAGCGTTGAAAGGGCCAGGGGGACAGATACGCAGTATTTT

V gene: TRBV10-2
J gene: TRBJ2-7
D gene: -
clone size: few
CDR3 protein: CASSESFTEQYF
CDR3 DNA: TGCGCCAGCAGTGAGTCGTTCACCGAGCAGTACTTC

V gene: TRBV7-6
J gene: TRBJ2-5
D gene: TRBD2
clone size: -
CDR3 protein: CASSIAGGLETQYF
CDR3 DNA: TGTGCCAGCAGCATAGCGGGGGGGCTGGAGACCCAGTACTTC

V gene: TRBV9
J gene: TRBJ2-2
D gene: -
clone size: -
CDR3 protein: CATTQGRTGELFF
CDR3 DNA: TGTGCCACCACCCAGGGCCGCACCGGGGAGCTGTTTTTT

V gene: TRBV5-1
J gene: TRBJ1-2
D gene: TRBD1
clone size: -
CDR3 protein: CASSPPGQGEVGYTF
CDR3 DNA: TGCGCCAGCAGCCCCCCGGGACAGGGGGAGGTTGGCTACACCTTC

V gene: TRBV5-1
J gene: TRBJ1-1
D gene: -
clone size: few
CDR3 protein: CASSLGSAAWDTEAFF
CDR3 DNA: TGCGCCAGCAGCTTGGGGTCGGCAGCATGGGACACTGAAGCTTTCTTT

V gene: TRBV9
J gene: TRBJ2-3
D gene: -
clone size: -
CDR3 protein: CASSASGSTDTQYF
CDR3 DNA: TGTGCCAGCAGCGCGAGTGGCAGCACAGATACGCAGTATTTT

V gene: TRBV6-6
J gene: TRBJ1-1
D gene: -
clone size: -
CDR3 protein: CASRAPGRGKSTEAFF
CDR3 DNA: TGTGCCAGCAGAGCTCCGGGCCGAGGGAAGAGCACTGAAGCTTTCTTT

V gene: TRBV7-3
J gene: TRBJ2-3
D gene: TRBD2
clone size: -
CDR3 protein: CASSAGGSGGGTDTQYF
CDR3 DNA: TGTGCCAGCAGCGCTGGGGGAAGCGGGGGTGGCACAGATACGCAGTATTTT

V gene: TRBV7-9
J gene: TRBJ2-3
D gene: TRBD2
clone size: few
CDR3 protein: CASSLELAGWTDTQYF
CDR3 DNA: TGTGCCAGCAGCTTAGAGTTAGCGGGGTGGACAGATACGCAGTATTTT

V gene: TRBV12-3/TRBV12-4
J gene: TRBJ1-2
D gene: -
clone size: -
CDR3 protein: CASSSDYRYTF
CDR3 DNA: TGTGCCAGCAGTTCTGACTATCGCTACACCTTC

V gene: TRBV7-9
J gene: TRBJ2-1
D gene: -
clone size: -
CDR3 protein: CASSLLRGSSYNEQFF
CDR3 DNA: TGTGCCAGCAGCTTACTTCGCGGAAGCTCCTACAATGAGCAGTTCTTC

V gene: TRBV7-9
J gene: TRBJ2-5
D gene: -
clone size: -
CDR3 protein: CASSLDGQNSIETQYF
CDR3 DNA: TGTGCCAGCAGCTTAGACGGACAGAACAGCATTGAGACCCAGTACTTC

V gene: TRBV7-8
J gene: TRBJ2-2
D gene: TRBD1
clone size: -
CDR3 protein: CASSLRDRVTGELFF
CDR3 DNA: TGTGCCAGCAGCCTCCGGGACAGGGTCACCGGGGAGCTGTTTTTT

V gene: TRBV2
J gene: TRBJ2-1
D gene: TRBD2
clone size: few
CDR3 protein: CASRGLAGKVINEQFF
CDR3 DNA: TGTGCCAGCCGGGGACTAGCGGGAAAGGTTATTAATGAGCAGTTCTTC

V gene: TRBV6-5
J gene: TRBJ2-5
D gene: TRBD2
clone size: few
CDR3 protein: CASSYSLAGGTYQETQYF
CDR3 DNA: TGTGCCAGCAGTTACTCACTAGCGGGGGGCACCTACCAAGAGACCCAGTACTTC

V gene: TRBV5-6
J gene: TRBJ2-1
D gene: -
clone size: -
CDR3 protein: CASSLGQDDEQFF
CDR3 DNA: TGTGCCAGCAGCTTGGGACAGGACGATGAGCAGTTCTTC

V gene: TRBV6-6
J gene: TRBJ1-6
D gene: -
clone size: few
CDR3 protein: CASSYSRQEYNSPLHF
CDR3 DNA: TGTGCCAGCAGTTACTCGAGGCAGGAGTATAATTCACCCCTCCACTTT

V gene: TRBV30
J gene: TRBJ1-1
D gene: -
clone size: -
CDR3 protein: CAWKRGGKSEDTEAFF
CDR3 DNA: TGTGCCTGGAAGAGGGGGGGGAAGAGTGAAGACACTGAAGCTTTCTTT

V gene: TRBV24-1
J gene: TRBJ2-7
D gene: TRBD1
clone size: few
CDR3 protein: CATSDLGTVSYEQYF
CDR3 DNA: TGTGCCACCAGTGACCTCGGGACAGTCTCCTACGAGCAGTACTTC

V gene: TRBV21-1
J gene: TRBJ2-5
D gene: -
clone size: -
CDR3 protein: CASSKVGTSEDETQYF
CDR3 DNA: TGTGCCAGCAGCAAAGTCGGGACCTCCGAGGACGAGACCCAGTACTTC

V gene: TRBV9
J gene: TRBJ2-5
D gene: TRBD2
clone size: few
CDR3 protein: CASSVGGGTGGPETQYF
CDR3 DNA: TGTGCCAGCAGCGTAGGAGGCGGGACGGGGGGGCCAGAGACCCAGTACTTC

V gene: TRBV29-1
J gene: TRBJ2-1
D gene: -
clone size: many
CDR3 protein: CSVDPPTEPHNEQFF
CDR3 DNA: TGCAGCGTTGATCCCCCAACGGAGCCTCACAATGAGCAGTTCTTC

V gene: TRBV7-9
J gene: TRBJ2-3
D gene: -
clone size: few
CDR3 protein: CASNTGGLDTQYF
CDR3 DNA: TGTGCCAGCAACACCGGAGGGTTAGATACGCAGTATTTT

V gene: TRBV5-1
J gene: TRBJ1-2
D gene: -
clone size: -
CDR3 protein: CASSPPVGNYGYTF
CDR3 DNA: TGCGCCAGCAGCCCCCCTGTGGGCAACTATGGCTACACCTTC

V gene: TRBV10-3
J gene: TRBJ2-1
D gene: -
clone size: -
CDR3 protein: CAISDLVVSPIDEQFF
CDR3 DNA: TGTGCCATCAGTGACTTGGTCGTAAGCCCGATCGATGAGCAGTTCTTC

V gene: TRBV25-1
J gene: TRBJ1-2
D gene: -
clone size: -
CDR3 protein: CASSELELGLWGYTF
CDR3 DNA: TGTGCCAGCAGTGAACTTGAACTCGGGCTATGGGGCTACACCTTC

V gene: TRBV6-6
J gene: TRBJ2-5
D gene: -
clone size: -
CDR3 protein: CASSLTPETQYF
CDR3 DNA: TGTGCCAGCAGCCTGACTCCAGAGACCCAGTACTTC

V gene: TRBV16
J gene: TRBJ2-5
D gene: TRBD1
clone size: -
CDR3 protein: CASSRWTGQETQYF
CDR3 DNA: TGTGCCAGCAGTCGTTGGACAGGACAAGAGACCCAGTACTTC

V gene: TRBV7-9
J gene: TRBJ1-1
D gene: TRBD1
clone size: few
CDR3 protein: CASSLVGQGRRTEAFF
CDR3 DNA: TGTGCCAGCAGCTTAGTCGGACAGGGACGTCGAACTGAAGCTTTCTTT

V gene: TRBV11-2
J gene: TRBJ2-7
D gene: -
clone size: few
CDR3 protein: CASSPLSQGIRGEQYF
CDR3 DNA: TGTGCCAGCAGCCCTCTCTCGCAGGGGATAAGGGGCGAGCAGTACTTC

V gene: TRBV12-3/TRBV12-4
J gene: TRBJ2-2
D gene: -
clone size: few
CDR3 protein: CASCPGGLGTGELFF
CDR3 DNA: TGTGCCAGCTGCCCGGGGGGCTTAGGCACCGGGGAGCTGTTTTTT

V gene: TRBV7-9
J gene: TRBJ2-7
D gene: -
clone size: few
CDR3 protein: CASSTSYYRAYEQYF
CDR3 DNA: TGTGCCAGCAGCACCAGTTATTACAGGGCCTACGAGCAGTACTTC

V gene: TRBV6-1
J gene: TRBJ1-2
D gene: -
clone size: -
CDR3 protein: CASRDLHGYTF
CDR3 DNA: TGTGCCAGCAGGGACTTGCACGGCTACACCTTC

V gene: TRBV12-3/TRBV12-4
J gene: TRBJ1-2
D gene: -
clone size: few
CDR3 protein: CASSLGTFYGYTF
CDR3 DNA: TGTGCCAGCAGTTTAGGCACTTTCTATGGCTACACCTTC

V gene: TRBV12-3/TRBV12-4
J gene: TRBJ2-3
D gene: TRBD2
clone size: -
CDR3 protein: CASSPRLAGGEVSTDTQYF
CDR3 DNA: TGTGCCAGCAGTCCCAGACTAGCGGGGGGAGAAGTTAGCACAGATACGCAGTATTTT

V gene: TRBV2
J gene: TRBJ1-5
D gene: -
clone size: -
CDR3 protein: CASSEGGGFDQPQHF
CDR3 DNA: TGTGCCAGCAGTGAAGGGGGAGGTTTTGATCAGCCCCAGCATTTT

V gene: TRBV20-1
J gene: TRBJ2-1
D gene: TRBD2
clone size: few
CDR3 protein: CSAGTSGEFF
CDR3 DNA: TGCAGTGCGGGGACTAGCGGAGAGTTCTTC

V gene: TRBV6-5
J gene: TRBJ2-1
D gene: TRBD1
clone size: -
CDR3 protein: CASRSGTGAYNEQFF
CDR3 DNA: TGTGCCAGCAGGAGCGGGACAGGGGCCTACAATGAGCAGTTCTTC

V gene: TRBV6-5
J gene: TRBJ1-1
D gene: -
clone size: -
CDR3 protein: CASGFRGNTEAFF
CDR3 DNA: TGTGCCAGCGGATTTCGGGGGAACACTGAAGCTTTCTTT

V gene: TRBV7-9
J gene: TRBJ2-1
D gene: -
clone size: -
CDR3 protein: CASSLVGLHEQFF
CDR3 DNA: TGTGCCAGCAGCTTAGTTGGGCTCCATGAGCAGTTCTTC

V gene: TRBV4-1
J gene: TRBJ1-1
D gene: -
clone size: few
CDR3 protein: CASSPDTGNTEAFF
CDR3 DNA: TGCGCCAGCAGCCCTGACACAGGGAACACTGAAGCTTTCTTT

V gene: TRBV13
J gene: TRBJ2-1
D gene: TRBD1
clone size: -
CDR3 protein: CASSTRQGFLNEQFF
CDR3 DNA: TGTGCCAGCAGCACCCGACAGGGGTTTCTGAATGAGCAGTTCTTC

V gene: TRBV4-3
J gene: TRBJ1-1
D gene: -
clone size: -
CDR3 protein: CASSHLSPRRESTEAFF
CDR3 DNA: TGCGCCAGCAGCCATCTCAGTCCCCGCAGGGAGAGCACTGAAGCTTTCTTT

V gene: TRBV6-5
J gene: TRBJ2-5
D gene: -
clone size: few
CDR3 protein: CASSYSSSLGETQYF
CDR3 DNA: TGTGCCAGCAGTTACTCGAGCTCGCTAGGAGAGACCCAGTACTTC

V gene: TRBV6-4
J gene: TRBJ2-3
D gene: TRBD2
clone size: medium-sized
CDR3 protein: CASSDGLATDTQYF
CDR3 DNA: TGTGCCAGCAGTGACGGACTAGCCACAGATACGCAGTATTTT

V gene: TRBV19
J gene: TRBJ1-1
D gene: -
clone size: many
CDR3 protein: CASSQPVSNTEAFF
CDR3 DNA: TGTGCCAGTAGTCAACCAGTCTCGAACACTGAAGCTTTCTTT